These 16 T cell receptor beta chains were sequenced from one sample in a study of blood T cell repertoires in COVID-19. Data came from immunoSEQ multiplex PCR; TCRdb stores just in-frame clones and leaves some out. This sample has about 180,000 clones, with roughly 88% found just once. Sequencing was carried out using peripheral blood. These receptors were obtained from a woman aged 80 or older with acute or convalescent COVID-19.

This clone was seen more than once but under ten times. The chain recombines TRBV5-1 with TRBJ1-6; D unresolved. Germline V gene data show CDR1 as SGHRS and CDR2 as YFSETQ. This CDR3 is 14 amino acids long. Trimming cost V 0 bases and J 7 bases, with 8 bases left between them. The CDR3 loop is CASSLDGINSPLHF. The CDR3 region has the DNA TGCGCCAGCAGCTTGGATGGCATCAATTCACCCCTCCACTTT.

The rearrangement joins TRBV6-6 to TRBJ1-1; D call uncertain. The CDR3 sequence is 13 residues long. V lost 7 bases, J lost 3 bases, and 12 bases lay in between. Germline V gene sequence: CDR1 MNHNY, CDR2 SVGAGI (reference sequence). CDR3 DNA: TGTGCCAGCAATCTGGACTGGGACACTGAAGCTTTCTTT. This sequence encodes CASNLDWDTEAFF.

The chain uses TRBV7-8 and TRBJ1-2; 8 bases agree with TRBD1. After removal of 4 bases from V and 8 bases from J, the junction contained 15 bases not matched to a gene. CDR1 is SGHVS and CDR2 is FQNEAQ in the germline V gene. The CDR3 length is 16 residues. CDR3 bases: TGTGCCAGCAGCTCGCGGACAGGGAGGTTTAGCGGAGGCTACACCTTC. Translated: CASSSRTGRFSGGYTF. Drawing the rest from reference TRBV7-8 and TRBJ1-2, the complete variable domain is GAGVSQSPRYKVAKRGQDVALRCDPISGHVSLFWYQQALGQGPEFLTYFQNEAQLDKSGLPSDRFFAERPEGSVSTLKIQRTQQEDSAVYLCASSSRTGRFSGGYTFGSGTRLTVV.

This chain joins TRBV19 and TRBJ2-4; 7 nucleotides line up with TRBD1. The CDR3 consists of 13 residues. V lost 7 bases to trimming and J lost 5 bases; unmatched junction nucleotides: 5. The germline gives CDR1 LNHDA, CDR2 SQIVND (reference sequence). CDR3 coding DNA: TGTGCCAGTAATAACCAGGGGGAAAACATTCAGTACTTC. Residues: CASNNQGENIQYF.

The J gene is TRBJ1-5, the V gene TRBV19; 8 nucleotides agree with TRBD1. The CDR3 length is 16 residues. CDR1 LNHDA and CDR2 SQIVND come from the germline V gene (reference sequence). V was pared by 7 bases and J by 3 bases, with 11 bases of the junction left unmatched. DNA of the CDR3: TGTGCCAGTACCCGTTCTCCGGACAGGGACAATCAGCCCCAGCATTTT. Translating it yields CASTRSPDRDNQPQHF.

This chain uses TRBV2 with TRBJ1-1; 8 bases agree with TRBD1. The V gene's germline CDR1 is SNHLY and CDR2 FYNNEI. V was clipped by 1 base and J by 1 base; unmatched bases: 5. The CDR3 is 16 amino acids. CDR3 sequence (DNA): TGTGCCAGCAGTGAAGATCAGGGGGCATGGAACACTGAAGCTTTCTTT. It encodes CASSEDQGAWNTEAFF.

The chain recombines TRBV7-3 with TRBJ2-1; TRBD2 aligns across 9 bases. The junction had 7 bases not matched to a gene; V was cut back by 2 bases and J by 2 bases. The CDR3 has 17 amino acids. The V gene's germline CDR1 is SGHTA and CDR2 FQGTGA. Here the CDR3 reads CASSLGGSGGAYNEQFF. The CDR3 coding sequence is TGTGCCAGCAGCTTAGGTGGTAGCGGGGGCGCCTACAATGAGCAGTTCTTC.

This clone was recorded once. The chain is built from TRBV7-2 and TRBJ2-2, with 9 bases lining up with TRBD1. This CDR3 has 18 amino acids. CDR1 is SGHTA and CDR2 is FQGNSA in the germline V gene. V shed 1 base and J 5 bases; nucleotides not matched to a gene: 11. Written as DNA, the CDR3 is TGTGCCAGCAGCTTAGATTCGGGACAGGGCTTCGTAACCGGGGAGCTGTTTTTT. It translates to CASSLDSGQGFVTGELFF.

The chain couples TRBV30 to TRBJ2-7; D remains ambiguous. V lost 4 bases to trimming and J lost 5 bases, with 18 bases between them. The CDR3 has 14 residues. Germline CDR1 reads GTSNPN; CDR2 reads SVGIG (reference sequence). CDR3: CAWKALRGSNEQYF. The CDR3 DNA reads TGTGCCTGGAAGGCGCTTCGAGGATCGAACGAGCAGTACTTC.

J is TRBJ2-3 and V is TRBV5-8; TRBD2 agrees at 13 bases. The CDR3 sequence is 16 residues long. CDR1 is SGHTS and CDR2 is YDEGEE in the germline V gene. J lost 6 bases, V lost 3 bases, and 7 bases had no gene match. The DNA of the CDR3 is TGTGCCAGCAGCTCCTGGACTAGCGGGAGTAGGGATACGCAGTATTTT. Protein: CASSSWTSGSRDTQYF.

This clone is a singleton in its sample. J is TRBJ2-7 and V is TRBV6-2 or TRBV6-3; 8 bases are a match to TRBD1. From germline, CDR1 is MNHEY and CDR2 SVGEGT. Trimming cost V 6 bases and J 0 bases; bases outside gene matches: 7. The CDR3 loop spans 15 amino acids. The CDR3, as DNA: TGTGCCAGCAGCAGGGGACAGGAACTCTCCTACGAGCAGTACTTC. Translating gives CASSRGQELSYEQYF.

The CDR3 here is CASGATNEKLFF. In DNA form, the CDR3 reads TGCGCCAGTGGAGCAACTAATGAAAAACTGTTTTTT. The rearrangement uses TRBV10-1 and TRBJ1-4; D remains ambiguous. V lost 9 bases and J lost 0, with 5 bases in between. CDR1 is WNHNN and CDR2 is SYGVQD in the germline V gene (reference sequence). This CDR3 has 12 amino acids.

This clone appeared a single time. CDR3 region: CASSLYGTGWGEKLFF. The CDR3 DNA follows: TGTGCCAGCAGTTTATACGGGACAGGTTGGGGTGAAAAACTGTTTTTT. The gene calls are TRBV27 and TRBJ1-4, with 8 bases lining up with TRBD1. Germline CDR1 and CDR2: MNHEY and SMNVEV (reference sequence). The CDR3 runs 16 residues. Trimming took 1 base from V and 7 from J; bases not matched to a gene: 8.

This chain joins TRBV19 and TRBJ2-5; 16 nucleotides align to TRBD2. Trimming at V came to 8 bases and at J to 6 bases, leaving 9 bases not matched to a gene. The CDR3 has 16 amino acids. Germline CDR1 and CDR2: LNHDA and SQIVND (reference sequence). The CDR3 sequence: CASGGTSGGARKTQYF. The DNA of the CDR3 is TGTGCCAGTGGCGGGACTAGCGGGGGGGCCAGAAAGACCCAGTACTTC.

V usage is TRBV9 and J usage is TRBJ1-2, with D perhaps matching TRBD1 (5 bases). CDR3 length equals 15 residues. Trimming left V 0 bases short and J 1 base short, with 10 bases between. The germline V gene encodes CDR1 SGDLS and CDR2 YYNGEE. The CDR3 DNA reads TGTGCCAGCAGCGTAGTGGACACCTTTAACTATGGCTACACCTTC. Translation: CASSVVDTFNYGYTF.

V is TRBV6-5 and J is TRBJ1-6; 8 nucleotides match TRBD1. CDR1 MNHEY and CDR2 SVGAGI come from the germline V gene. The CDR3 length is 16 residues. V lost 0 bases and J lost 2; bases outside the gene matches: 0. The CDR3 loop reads CASSYSTGAYNSPLHF. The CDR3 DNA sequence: TGTGCCAGCAGTTACTCGACAGGGGCCTATAATTCACCCCTCCACTTT.